The clone carrying this T cell receptor (beta chain) was seen only a few times. Its antigen remains unknown. Compared with germline, one end of the junction differs, possibly owing to a read error. The PCR was carried out with 60 Vbeta primers and 13 Jbeta primers. The table came from immunoSEQ multiplex PCR; TCRdb's copy has only in-frame clones and leaves some out. This sample has about 190,000 clones, with about 13% found just once. The CDR3 is made up of 8 amino acids. Per the germline V gene, CDR1 is SQVTM and CDR2 is ANQGSEA. This record belongs to a study of cytomegalovirus exposure and HLA in healthy donors. Study observations and caveats: A previous analysis found most TCR beta V segments productive roughly 87% or roughly 30% of the time.

The sequence came from a man in his fifties or sixties in good health and CMV-seropositive. The sequencing sample was made of PBMCs. J is TRBJ2-1 and V is TRBV29-1; 7 positions agree with TRBD2. The CDR3 here is CSVGGRVF. CDR3 in DNA: TGCAGCGTTGGGGGGAGGGTCTTC.